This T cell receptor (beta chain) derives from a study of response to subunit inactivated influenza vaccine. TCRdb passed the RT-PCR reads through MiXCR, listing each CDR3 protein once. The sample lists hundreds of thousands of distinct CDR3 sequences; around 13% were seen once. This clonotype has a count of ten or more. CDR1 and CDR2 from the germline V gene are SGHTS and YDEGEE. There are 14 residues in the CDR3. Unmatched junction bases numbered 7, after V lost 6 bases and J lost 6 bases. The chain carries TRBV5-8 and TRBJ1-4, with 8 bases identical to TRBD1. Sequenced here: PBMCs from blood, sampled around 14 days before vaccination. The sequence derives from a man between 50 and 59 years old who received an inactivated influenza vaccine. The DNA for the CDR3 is TGTGCCAGCACCCAGGGACAGGCGGATGAAAAACTGTTTTTT. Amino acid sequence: CASTQGQADEKLFF.